The TCR beta chain under discussion was sequenced for a study of cytomegalovirus exposure and HLA in healthy donors. Study overall: A previous analysis identified around 120 million unique TCR beta sequences derived from roughly 180 million T cells. Notes on the study in general: TCR beta V segments were, for the most part, productive about 87% or about 30% of the time in an earlier analysis. Association with HLA alleles at 0.05 false discovery rate was found for 15,000 to 20,000 TCR beta sequences in a later analysis. In a later analysis, DRB1 alleles had the most associated TCRs; HLA-C alleles the fewest.

This CDR3 is 16 amino acids long. In germline, CDR1 is MNHEY, CDR2 SMNVEV (reference sequence). After removal of 2 bases from V and 9 bases from J, the junction contained 13 bases not matched to a gene. Comments on this clone: Its antigen is unknown.

13 Jbeta primers and 60 Vbeta primers were used for the PCR. Method: immunoSEQ multiplex PCR; TCRdb's copy keeps in-frame clones and lacks some. The sample includes 140,000 or so clones, more than 75% of them seen just once. The receptor comes from a man aged 40-49 years in good health and CMV-seronegative. V gene TRBV27 combines with J gene TRBJ1-1; 9 bases map to TRBD1. Sequenced material: PBMCs. The CDR3 sequence: CASSLRLGTGSDQAFF. Written as DNA, the CDR3 is TGTGCCAGCAGTTTAAGGTTAGGGACAGGGTCAGATCAAGCTTTCTTT.